These 24 T cell receptor beta chains were sequenced from one sample in a study of blood T cell repertoires in COVID-19. This table comes from immunoSEQ multiplex PCR, and its TCRdb copy is limited to in-frame clones, with some not included. The sample has around 250,000 clones, around 82% seen once. The material sequenced was PBMCs or T cells enriched from blood (not recorded which). These receptors were obtained from a man in his fifties who had recovered from COVID-19.

The chain has TRBV18 and TRBJ1-2; TRBD1 is a possible D gene (5 bases). Trimming took off 4 bases at V and 0 bases at J, with 12 bases between the two ends. From germline, CDR1 is KGHSH and CDR2 LQKENI. There are 15 residues in the CDR3. CDR3 coding DNA: TGTGCCAGCTCACTGACAGAGCTAGCTAACTATGGCTACACCTTC. Translated, it gives CASSLTELANYGYTF.

The rearrangement joins TRBV9 to TRBJ2-7; 10 nucleotides match TRBD2. Germline lookup yields CDR1 SGDLS and CDR2 YYNGEE. Trimming cost V 3 bases and J 5 bases; bases outside gene matches: 11. This CDR3 comprises 16 residues. The CDR3 coding sequence is TGTGCCAGCAGCGAGGGTTCAGCGGGGGGGCCTAACGAGCAGTACTTC. Its translation: CASSEGSAGGPNEQYF.

The chain joins TRBV3-1 (or the pseudogene TRBV3-2) to TRBJ1-4; tentatively, D is TRBD1 (6 bases). V gave up 0 bases and J gave up 8 bases, with 13 bases separating them. Germline lookup yields CDR1 LGHDT and CDR2 YNNKEL (reference sequence). The CDR3 sequence is 15 residues long. CDR3 sequence: CASSQDKGGREKLFF. The CDR3 DNA reads as TGTGCCAGCAGCCAAGATAAAGGGGGAAGGGAAAAACTGTTTTTT.

CDR3 residues: CASNSSSYNSPLHF. CDR3 in DNA: TGTGCCAGCAACTCGAGCTCCTATAATTCACCCCTCCACTTT. The chain recombines TRBV6-5 with TRBJ1-6; D is ambiguous. V lost 7 bases and J 0 bases, leaving 7 bases between the germline ends. CDR3 size: 14 residues. Germline V gene sequence: CDR1 MNHEY, CDR2 SVGAGI.

The chain employs TRBV5-1 and TRBJ1-1; 7 nucleotides match TRBD1. This CDR3 region has 13 residues. Losses at the gene ends were 2 bases for V and 4 bases for J; bases not matched to a gene: 2. Germline V gives CDR1 SGHRS, CDR2 YFSETQ. CDR3: CASSLDRATEAFF. CDR3 nucleotides: TGCGCCAGCAGCTTAGACAGGGCCACTGAAGCTTTCTTT.

The rearrangement links TRBV5-6 to TRBJ2-2, with 9 bases identical to TRBD1. Germline lookup yields CDR1 SGHDT and CDR2 YYEEEE. V was clipped by 4 bases and J by 7 bases; unmatched bases: 8. The CDR3 totals 15 residues. CDR3 sequence: CASSLLQGAGGELFF. The CDR3 nucleotides read TGTGCCAGCAGCCTGCTACAGGGGGCCGGCGGGGAGCTGTTTTTT.

The chain combines TRBV5-1 with TRBJ1-4, with D unclear. CDR1 is SGHRS, CDR2 YFSETQ, per germline. This CDR3 spans 15 amino acids. Trimming took off 4 bases at V and 5 bases at J, with 15 bases between the two ends. The CDR3 spells CASSPTPTQNEKLFF. The CDR3 bases are TGCGCCAGCAGCCCCACACCCACCCAGAATGAAAAACTGTTTTTT.

The J gene is TRBJ1-1, the V gene TRBV19; 7 bases line up with TRBD1. This CDR3 spans 14 amino acids. The V segment lost 5 bases and the J segment 3 bases; nucleotides outside the gene matches: 6. Germline assignment: CDR1 LNHDA and CDR2 SQIVND (reference sequence). Written as DNA, the CDR3 is TGTGCCAGTAGTGTACGGCAGGGGGACACTGAAGCTTTCTTT. Its translation: CASSVRQGDTEAFF.

This clone occurred once. This chain joins TRBV19 and TRBJ1-2; D ambiguous. The germline V and J ends were trimmed by 5 bases and 1 base, with 14 bases remaining between them. The germline V gene has CDR1 LNHDA and CDR2 SQIVND (reference sequence). CDR3 length: 15 residues. CDR3 loop: CASSVGRTLNYGYTF. The CDR3 DNA sequence: TGTGCCAGTAGTGTAGGACGGACTCTTAACTATGGCTACACCTTC. The whole variable domain, filled in from reference TRBV19 and TRBJ1-2, reads DGGITQSPKYLFRKEGQNVTLSCEQNLNHDAMYWYRQDPGQGLRLIYYSQIVNDFQKGDIAEGYSVSREKKESFPLTVTSAQKNPTAFYLCASSVGRTLNYGYTFGSGTRLTVV.

A few counts support this clone. V usage is TRBV7-2 and J usage is TRBJ1-5; D remains unclear. This CDR3 region has 13 residues. Deletions cut 2 bases from V and 3 bases from J, with 5 bases between. Germline V gene data show CDR1 as SGHTA and CDR2 as FQGNSA. The CDR3 spells CASSLIDNQPQHF. The CDR3 bases are TGTGCCAGCAGCTTAATAGACAATCAGCCCCAGCATTTT.

This chain links TRBV5-1 with TRBJ2-7; D ambiguous. This CDR3 contains 14 residues. Trimming stripped 1 base from V and 1 base from J, with 9 bases between. In germline, CDR1 is SGHRS, CDR2 YFSETQ. CDR3 protein: CASSLYTGSYEQYF. CDR3 in DNA: TGCGCCAGCAGCTTGTACACGGGTTCCTACGAGCAGTACTTC. Filled out from reference TRBV5-1 and TRBJ2-7, the complete variable domain reads KAGVTQTPRYLIKTRGQQVTLSCSPISGHRSVSWYQQTPGQGLQFLFEYFSETQRNKGNFPGRFSGRQFSNSRSEMNVSTLELGDSALYLCASSLYTGSYEQYFGPGTRLTVT.

V and J are TRBV11-1 and TRBJ1-1; D is unclear. Trimming took 7 bases from V and 1 from J, leaving 10 bases between them. This CDR3 spans 13 amino acids. The germline CDR1 and CDR2 sequences are SGHAT and FQDESV (reference sequence). The CDR3, as DNA: TGTGCCAGCACCCGGGGTTGGAACACTGAAGCTTTCTTT. Amino acid sequence: CASTRGWNTEAFF.

The chain joins TRBV11-2 to TRBJ2-7; 7 bases fit TRBD1. Germline V lookup: CDR1 SGHAT, CDR2 FQNNGV. This CDR3 region has 14 residues. V shed 2 bases and J 4 bases; nucleotides not matched to a gene: 5. This CDR3 is CASSLSRQGYEQYF. The DNA for the CDR3 is TGTGCCAGCAGCTTATCACGACAGGGATACGAGCAGTACTTC. Supplemented by reference TRBV11-2 and TRBJ2-7, the full variable domain reads EAGVAQSPRYKIIEKRQSVAFWCNPISGHATLYWYQQILGQGPKLLIQFQNNGVVDDSQLPKDRFSAERLKGVDSTLKIQPAKLEDSAVYLCASSLSRQGYEQYFGPGTRLTVT.

V and J are TRBV11-2 and TRBJ1-2, with 7 positions matching TRBD1. V was pared by 5 bases and J by 6 bases, with 12 bases of the junction left unmatched. The length of the CDR3 is 15 residues. The germline CDR1 and CDR2 sequences are SGHAT and FQNNGV. The CDR3 protein is CASSPRQGSLHGYTF. CDR3 DNA sequence: TGTGCCAGCAGCCCACGACAGGGATCTCTGCATGGCTACACCTTC.

The chain is built from TRBV19 and TRBJ1-1; TRBD1 matches at 9 bases. In germline, CDR1 is LNHDA, CDR2 SQIVND (reference sequence). Germline trimming cut 3 bases from V and 14 bases from J; bases unmatched to any gene: 7. The CDR3 runs 12 residues. DNA of the CDR3: TGTGCCAGTAGTATTCCGGGGACAGGGTCCTTCTTT. Protein sequence: CASSIPGTGSFF.

The chain links TRBV4-2 to TRBJ1-3, with D uncertain. CDR3 length: 15 amino acids. Between the trimmed V and J ends, which lost 3 bases and 0 bases, there was a span of 9 bases. Per germline, CDR1 LGHNA and CDR2 YNFKEQ. CDR3 loop: CASSQNDNSGNTIYF. In DNA, the CDR3 is TGTGCCAGCAGCCAGAACGACAACTCTGGAAACACCATATATTTT.

This chain connects TRBV6-5 to TRBJ2-7, with 9 bases identical to TRBD2. The CDR3 contains 14 residues. Germline V lookup: CDR1 MNHEY, CDR2 SVGAGI. Trimming removed 6 bases from V and 0 bases from J; junction bases left unmatched: 3. The CDR3 is CASRLAGSSYEQYF. CDR3 nucleotides: TGTGCCAGCAGACTAGCGGGTTCCTCCTACGAGCAGTACTTC.

In its sample, this clone was seen once. This chain connects TRBV7-2 to TRBJ2-7, with 9 bases fitting TRBD2. The germline gives CDR1 SGHTA, CDR2 FQGNSA. The trim removed 4 bases at V and 3 bases at J, leaving 7 bases unmatched. CDR3 length: 15 amino acids. The CDR3, as DNA: TGTGCCAGCAGCTACGGGACTAGCCTTCACTACGAGCAGTACTTC. This codes for CASSYGTSLHYEQYF.

This clone was seen a single time. The V gene is TRBV10-2, the J gene TRBJ2-3; 10 nucleotides match TRBD2. The CDR3 is 17 amino acids. CDR1 and CDR2 (germline): WSHSY, SAAADI. V shed 0 bases, J shed 4 bases, and the junction held 7 bases outside the gene matches. The chain's CDR3 is CASSESRASGGADTQYF. In DNA form, the CDR3 reads TGCGCCAGCAGTGAGTCAAGGGCTAGCGGGGGAGCAGATACGCAGTATTTT.

CDR3 nucleotides: TGTGCCAGCAGTTTATACCGCCCGACTAGCGGGAGTAAGGAGACCCAGTACTTC. Translation: CASSLYRPTSGSKETQYF. The rearrangement uses TRBV27 and TRBJ2-5; 12 bases map to TRBD2. Trimming removed 1 base from V and 5 bases from J; junction bases left unmatched: 11. Germline CDR1 MNHEY, CDR2 SMNVEV (reference sequence). The CDR3 is made up of 18 amino acids.

The genes are TRBV7-9 and TRBJ2-7; no firm D call. This CDR3 contains 10 residues. The germline V gene has CDR1 SEHNR and CDR2 FQNEAQ (reference sequence). V was cut by 4 bases and J by 4 bases, with 2 bases left in between. CDR3 amino acids: CASSSYEQYF. The CDR3 DNA follows: TGTGCCAGCAGCTCGTACGAGCAGTACTTC.

The V and J genes are TRBV7-6 and TRBJ2-7; D may be TRBD2 (5 bases). Trimming pared 4 bases from V and 6 bases from J, leaving 10 bases between. Germline V gives CDR1 SGHVS, CDR2 FNYEAQ. The CDR3 runs to 12 residues. The CDR3 reads CASSSGMSEQYF. The CDR3, as DNA: TGTGCCAGCAGCTCCGGGATGAGCGAGCAGTACTTC.

The chain is built from TRBV10-1 and TRBJ1-5, with D unclear. V was shortened by 11 bases and J by 1 base, with 18 bases between the two germline ends. Germline V gene sequence: CDR1 WNHNN, CDR2 SYGVQD (reference sequence). CDR3 size: 15 residues. CDR3: CARWARVLSNQPQHF. In DNA form, the CDR3 reads TGCGCCCGCTGGGCGAGAGTTCTAAGCAATCAGCCCCAGCATTTT.

The rearrangement uses TRBV27 and TRBJ1-4; TRBD1 aligns across 9 bases. With 5 bases clipped from V and 8 bases from J, the junction kept 3 bases outside the gene matches. This CDR3 is built from 13 residues. Germline V CDR1 and CDR2: MNHEY, SMNVEV (reference sequence). The CDR3 DNA reads TGTGCCAGCAGTCGACAGGGGGGGGAAAAACTGTTTTTT. It yields the protein CASSRQGGEKLFF.